One and the same sample provided the 6 T cell receptor beta chains below, sequenced in a study of blood T cell repertoires in COVID-19. Measured with immunoSEQ multiplex PCR; TCRdb has only the in-frame clones, and not every one. The table has 250,000 or so clones, about 90% seen once. The sequencing sample was made of PBMCs or T cells enriched from blood (not recorded which). Receptors originate from a human donor in a cohort exposed to, infected with or recovered from COVID-19 (not recorded which). The donor label of this sample is uncertain.

The chain recombines TRBV18 with TRBJ1-3; 9 bases match TRBD1. The CDR3 is 15 amino acids. With 3 bases clipped from V and 3 bases from J, the junction kept 3 bases outside the gene matches. In germline, CDR1 is KGHSH, CDR2 LQKENI. The CDR3 sequence is CASSPGDRVGNTIYF. The CDR3 DNA reads TGTGCCAGCTCACCGGGGGACAGGGTTGGAAACACCATATATTTT.

The V gene is TRBV27, the J gene TRBJ1-5; 10 nucleotides match TRBD1. V gave up 3 bases and J gave up 6 bases; unmatched junction bases: 5. The germline CDR1 and CDR2 sequences are MNHEY and SMNVEV (reference sequence). This CDR3 has 15 amino acids. The CDR3 DNA sequence: TGTGCCAGCAGTTTTAAGGACAGGGGGGGTCAGCCCCAGCATTTT. It yields the protein CASSFKDRGGQPQHF.

The chain employs TRBV19 and TRBJ1-1; D is unresolved. The germline CDR1 and CDR2 sequences are LNHDA and SQIVND (reference sequence). V was clipped by 6 bases and J by 0 bases, with 11 bases between them. The CDR3 is 14 amino acids. Here the CDR3 DNA reads TGTGCCAGTAGCCGTAGAGCAATGAACACTGAAGCTTTCTTT. Amino acid sequence: CASSRRAMNTEAFF.

The chain has TRBV12-3 or TRBV12-4 and TRBJ1-1; D not certain. Trimming stripped 5 bases from V and 5 bases from J, with 9 bases between. This CDR3 comprises 12 residues. CDR3 DNA sequence: TGTGCCAGCAGTCCCCGGCGGACTGAAGCTTTCTTT. The encoded protein is CASSPRRTEAFF.

This CDR3 is CASRPLGGPNEKLFF. The CDR3, as DNA: TGTGCCAGCAGGCCTCTGGGGGGTCCTAATGAAAAACTGTTTTTT. The V gene is TRBV2, the J gene TRBJ1-4; possibly TRBD1 for D (5 bases). The CDR3 is 15 amino acids. Germline V gene data show CDR1 as SNHLY and CDR2 as FYNNEI. V lost 6 bases and J lost 3, with 14 bases in between.

The gene calls are TRBV9 and TRBJ2-2; 7 nucleotides line up with TRBD1. After removal of 3 bases from V and 3 bases from J, the junction contained 5 bases not matched to a gene. This CDR3 comprises 15 residues. The germline CDR1 and CDR2 sequences are SGDLS and YYNGEE. The CDR3: CASSARDRDTGELFF. The CDR3 DNA follows: TGTGCCAGCAGCGCCCGGGACAGAGACACCGGGGAGCTGTTTTTT.